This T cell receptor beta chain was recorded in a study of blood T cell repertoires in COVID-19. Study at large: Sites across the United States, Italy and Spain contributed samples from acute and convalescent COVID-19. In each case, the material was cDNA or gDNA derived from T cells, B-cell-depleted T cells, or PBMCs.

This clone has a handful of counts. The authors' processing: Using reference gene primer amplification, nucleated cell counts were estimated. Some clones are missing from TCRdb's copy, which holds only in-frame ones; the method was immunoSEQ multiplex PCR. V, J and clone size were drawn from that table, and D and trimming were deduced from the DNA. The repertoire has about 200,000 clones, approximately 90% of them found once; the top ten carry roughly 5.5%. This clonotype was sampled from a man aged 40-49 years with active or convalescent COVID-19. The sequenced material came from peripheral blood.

The CDR3 sequence is CASSQGRSGGPQHF. The CDR3, as DNA: TGTGCCAGCAGCCAGGGACGCTCGGGAGGGCCCCAGCATTTT. J is TRBJ1-5 and V is TRBV3-1 (or the pseudogene TRBV3-2), with a tentative D call TRBD1 (5 bases). V was cut by 3 bases and J by 9 bases, with 15 bases left in between. The V gene's germline CDR1 is LGHDT and CDR2 YNNKEL (reference sequence). This CDR3 has 14 residues.